The 17 T cell receptor beta chains listed next were all sequenced from one sample in a study of graft-versus-host responses after intestinal transplantation. Clones were sequenced by immunoSEQ multiplex PCR, and TCRdb holds only the in-frame ones, with some missing. The table lists several thousand clones, around 63% of them singletons, with around a fifth in the top ten. Intraepithelial and lamina propria lymphocytes were released after the graft tissue was processed. Source: ileum tissue, taken roughly 240 days after intestinal transplantation. These receptors were taken from a human patient who received an intestinal transplant, so some T cells may come from the graft donor.

The rearrangement links TRBV28 to TRBJ2-1; tentatively, D is TRBD2 (6 bases). CDR3 length: 15 amino acids. V was cut by 4 bases and J by 3 bases, with 13 bases left in between. The germline gives CDR1 MDHEN, CDR2 SYDVKM. CDR3 nucleotide sequence: TGTGCCAGCAGTTCGGTGGGAGGAAACTACAATGAGCAGTTCTTC. The encoded protein is CASSSVGGNYNEQFF.

The chain joins TRBV27 to TRBJ2-3; D gene uncertain. The CDR3 covers 15 residues. The germline V gene has CDR1 MNHEY and CDR2 SMNVEV (reference sequence). The germline V and J ends were trimmed by 3 bases and 0 bases, with 10 bases remaining between them. CDR3 loop: CASSFLPQSTDTQYF. The CDR3 DNA is TGTGCCAGCAGTTTTCTCCCACAGAGCACAGATACGCAGTATTTT.

The rearrangement uses TRBV6-5 and TRBJ1-1, with D maybe TRBD1 (6 bases). With 0 bases removed from V and 1 base from J, the gap between germline ends came to 12 bases. In germline, CDR1 is MNHEY, CDR2 SVGAGI. The CDR3 spans 16 residues. This CDR3 reads CASSYSNEGGNTEAFF. Written as DNA, the CDR3 is TGTGCCAGCAGTTACTCAAATGAGGGGGGGAACACTGAAGCTTTCTTT.

The genes are TRBV2 and TRBJ2-2, with unresolved D. Germline V gives CDR1 SNHLY, CDR2 FYNNEI. V was pared by 4 bases and J by 4 bases, with 13 bases between. The CDR3 covers 15 residues. The CDR3 region has the DNA TGTGCCAGCAGTGGTCGGCTACGGAGCACCGGGGAGCTGTTTTTT. Translated: CASSGRLRSTGELFF.

This clone occurred once. The rearrangement links TRBV6-6 to TRBJ2-7, with 8 nucleotides matching TRBD1. This CDR3 is built from 15 residues. Germline V gene lookup returns CDR1 MNHNY and CDR2 SVGAGI (reference sequence). Trimming cost V 2 bases and J 5 bases; bases outside gene matches: 8. The CDR3 sequence is CASSYDSGGLNEQYV. DNA for the CDR3: TGTGCCAGCAGTTACGATTCAGGGGGCCTAAACGAGCAGTACGTC.

The sample holds a few counts of this clone. This chain joins TRBV10-2 and TRBJ2-1, with D perhaps given as TRBD1 or TRBD2 (5 bases each). Germline V gene data show CDR1 as WSHSY and CDR2 as SAAADI. The length of the CDR3 is 17 residues. Between the trimmed V and J ends, which lost 5 bases and 6 bases, there was a span of 23 bases. CDR3 sequence: CASSLGESTGLINEQFF. The CDR3 nucleotides read TGCGCCAGCAGTTTGGGGGAGAGCACAGGCTTGATCAATGAGCAGTTCTTC.

The chain recombines TRBV5-4 with TRBJ2-7, with unresolved D. V was pared by 0 bases and J by 5 bases, with 6 bases between. CDR1 is SGHNT and CDR2 is YYREEE in the germline V gene (reference sequence). The CDR3 totals 12 residues. The CDR3 DNA follows: TGTGCCAGCAGCTTGGCTGGGAACGAGCAGTACGTC. The encoded protein is CASSLAGNEQYV.

This clone was observed once. The chain recombines TRBV6-5 with TRBJ1-6, with D possibly being TRBD1 (5 bases). The CDR3 spans 16 residues. Germline loops: CDR1 MNHEY, CDR2 SVGAGI. V gave up 2 bases and J gave up 3 bases, with 11 bases separating them. The CDR3 DNA sequence: TGTGCCAGCAGTTACCTTTGGGGGGGCTATAATTCACCCCTCCACTTT. Translation: CASSYLWGGYNSPLHF.

Only one count was recorded for this clone. This chain links TRBV5-6 with TRBJ2-1; a weak D match, TRBD1 (6 bases). CDR3 length: 17 residues. V lost 2 bases and J 2 bases, leaving 17 bases between the germline ends. The germline CDR1 and CDR2 sequences are SGHDT and YYEEEE. CDR3 sequence: CASSFYEVGDTYNEQFF. The CDR3, as DNA: TGTGCCAGCAGCTTCTACGAAGTAGGGGACACCTACAATGAGCAGTTCTTC. Combining the CDR3 with reference TRBV5-6 and TRBJ2-1 gives the whole variable domain DAGVTQSPTHLIKTRGQQVTLRCSPKSGHDTVSWYQQALGQGPQFIFQYYEEEERQRGNFPDRFSGHQFPNYSSELNVNALLLGDSALYLCASSFYEVGDTYNEQFFGPGTRLTVL.

The chain joins TRBV16 to TRBJ1-3; maybe TRBD1 (6 bases). Looked up from germline, CDR1 is KGHSY and CDR2 is FQNENV. The CDR3 extends over 14 amino acids. The germline V and J ends were trimmed by 3 bases and 6 bases, with 12 bases remaining between them. The CDR3 sequence is CASSHPGEENTIYF. For the CDR3, the DNA is TGTGCCAGCAGCCATCCAGGGGAGGAAAACACCATATATTTT.

The chain joins TRBV6-5 to TRBJ1-2, with 8 nucleotides matching TRBD1. Germline trimming cut 6 bases from V and 4 bases from J; bases unmatched to any gene: 7. Germline CDR1 is MNHEY and CDR2 is SVGAGI. This CDR3 spans 14 amino acids. This CDR3 reads CASRPGTGSYGYTF. CDR3 nucleotides: TGTGCCAGCAGGCCCGGGACAGGATCCTATGGCTACACCTTC.

The V call is TRBV20-1, the J call TRBJ1-1; D is unresolved. CDR3 length equals 10 residues. From germline, CDR1 is DFQATT and CDR2 SNEGSKA (reference sequence). V lost 7 bases to trimming and J lost 3 bases, with 6 bases between them. CDR3 sequence reads: CSVEDTEAFF. CDR3 nucleotides: TGCAGTGTTGAGGACACTGAAGCTTTCTTT.

Relative to its sample, this clone is medium-sized. The genes are TRBV6-1 and TRBJ2-7, with D hard to call. Germline V gives CDR1 MNHNS, CDR2 SASEGT. Trimming took off 6 bases at V and 0 bases at J, with 9 bases between the two ends. The CDR3 runs to 13 residues. The CDR3 sequence: CASRLTSSYEQYV. For the CDR3, the DNA is TGTGCCAGCAGGCTGACAAGCTCCTACGAGCAGTACGTC.

This chain joins TRBV19 and TRBJ2-3; D possibly corresponds to TRBD1 (5 bases). CDR1 and CDR2 (germline): LNHDA, SQIVND (reference sequence). Trimming pared 2 bases from V and 6 bases from J, leaving 12 bases between. The CDR3 has 14 amino acids. The CDR3 sequence is CASSIPNRLDTQYF. In DNA form, the CDR3 reads TGTGCCAGTAGTATACCCAACAGGCTGGATACGCAGTATTTT.

For the CDR3, the DNA is TGTGCCAGCAGCATAACCGGGACAGCCCCTTCCGGAGCTTTCTTT. Translation: CASSITGTAPSGAFF. V is TRBV11-1 and J is TRBJ1-1; TRBD1 agrees at 7 bases. Germline values: CDR1 SGHAT, CDR2 FQDESV (reference sequence). The trim removed 5 bases at V and 10 bases at J, leaving 16 bases unmatched. The CDR3 length is 15 residues.

J is TRBJ2-3 and V is TRBV6-5; maybe TRBD2 (7 bases). Trimming stripped 6 bases from V and 6 bases from J, with 19 bases between. Germline assignment: CDR1 MNHEY and CDR2 SVGAGI. The CDR3 has 15 residues. The CDR3 DNA reads TGTGCCAGCAGCCCGTGGGGGGGCGAGGGGGATACGCAGTATTTT. This encodes CASSPWGGEGDTQYF.

The chain uses TRBV30 and TRBJ2-7, with 7 bases matching TRBD1. CDR3 length: 14 amino acids. The germline V gene encodes CDR1 GTSNPN and CDR2 SVGIG (reference sequence). J lost 1 base, V lost 0 bases, and 3 bases had no gene match. DNA for the CDR3: TGTGCCTGGAGTGTAGGGACAGTATCCTACGAGCAGTACGTC. Its protein is CAWSVGTVSYEQYV.